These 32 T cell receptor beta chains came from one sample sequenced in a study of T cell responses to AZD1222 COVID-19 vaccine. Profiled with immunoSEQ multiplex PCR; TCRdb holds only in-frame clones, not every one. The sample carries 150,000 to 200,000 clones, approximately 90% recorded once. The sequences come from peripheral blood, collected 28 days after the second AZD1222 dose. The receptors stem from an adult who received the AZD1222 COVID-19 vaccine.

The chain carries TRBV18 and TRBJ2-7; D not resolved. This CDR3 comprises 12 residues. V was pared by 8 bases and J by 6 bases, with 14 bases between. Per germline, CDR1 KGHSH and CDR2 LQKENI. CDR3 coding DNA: TGTGCCAGCCAAAACCAGGTGGGCGAGCAGTACTTC. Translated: CASQNQVGEQYF.

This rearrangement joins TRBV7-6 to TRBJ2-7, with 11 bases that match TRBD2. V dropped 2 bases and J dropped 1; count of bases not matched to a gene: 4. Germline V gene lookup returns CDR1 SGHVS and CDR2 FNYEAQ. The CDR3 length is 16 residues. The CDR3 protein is CASSLTLAGGSYEQYF. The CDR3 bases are TGTGCCAGCAGCTTAACTCTAGCGGGGGGATCCTACGAGCAGTACTTC.

The CDR3 reads CASSPSTGEVNTIYF. The CDR3, as DNA: TGTGCCAGCAGTCCCAGTACGGGGGAAGTAAACACCATATATTTT. The rearrangement uses TRBV5-5 and TRBJ1-3; TRBD1 is a possible D gene (5 bases). Germline lookup yields CDR1 SGHKS and CDR2 YYEKEE (reference sequence). V dropped 5 bases and J dropped 6 bases, with 18 bases sitting between them. CDR3 length: 15 amino acids.

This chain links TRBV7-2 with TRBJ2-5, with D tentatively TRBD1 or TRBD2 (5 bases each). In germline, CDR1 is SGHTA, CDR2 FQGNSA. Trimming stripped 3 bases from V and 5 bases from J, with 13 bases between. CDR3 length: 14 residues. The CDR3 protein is CASSLARGQETQYF. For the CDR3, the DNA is TGTGCCAGCAGCTTGGCCCGGGGCCAGGAGACCCAGTACTTC. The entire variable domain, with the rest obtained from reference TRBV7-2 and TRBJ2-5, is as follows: GAGVSQSPSNKVTEKGKDVELRCDPISGHTALYWYRQSLGQGLEFLIYFQGNSAPDKSGLPSDRFSAERTGGSVSTLTIQRTQQEDSAVYLCASSLARGQETQYFGPGTRLLVL.

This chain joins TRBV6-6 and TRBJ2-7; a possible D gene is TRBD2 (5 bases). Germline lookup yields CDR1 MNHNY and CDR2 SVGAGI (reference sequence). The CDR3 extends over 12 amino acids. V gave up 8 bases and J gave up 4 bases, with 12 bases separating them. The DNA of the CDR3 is TGTGCCAGCTCGGGATCTCCTTACGAGCAGTACTTC. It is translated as CASSGSPYEQYF.

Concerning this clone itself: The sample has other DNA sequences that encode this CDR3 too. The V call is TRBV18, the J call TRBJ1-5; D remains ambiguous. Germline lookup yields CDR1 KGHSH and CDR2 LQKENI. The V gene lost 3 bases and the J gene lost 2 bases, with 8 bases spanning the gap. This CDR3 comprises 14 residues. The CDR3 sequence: CASSPVRGNQPQHF. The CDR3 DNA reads TGTGCCAGCTCACCTGTGAGGGGCAATCAGCCCCAGCATTTT.

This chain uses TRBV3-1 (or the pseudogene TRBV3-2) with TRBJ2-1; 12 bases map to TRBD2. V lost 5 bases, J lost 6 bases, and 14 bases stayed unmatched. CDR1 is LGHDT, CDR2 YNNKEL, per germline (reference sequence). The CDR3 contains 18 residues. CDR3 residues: CASSYEGLAGGFTNEQFF. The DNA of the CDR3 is TGTGCCAGCAGCTACGAAGGGCTAGCGGGAGGGTTCACCAATGAGCAGTTCTTC.

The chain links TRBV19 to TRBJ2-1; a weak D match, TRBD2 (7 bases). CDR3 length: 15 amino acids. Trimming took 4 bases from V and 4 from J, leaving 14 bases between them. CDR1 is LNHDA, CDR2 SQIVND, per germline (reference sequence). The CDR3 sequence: CASSRSGGAYNEQFF. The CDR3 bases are TGTGCCAGTAGTAGGTCGGGGGGCGCGTACAATGAGCAGTTCTTC.

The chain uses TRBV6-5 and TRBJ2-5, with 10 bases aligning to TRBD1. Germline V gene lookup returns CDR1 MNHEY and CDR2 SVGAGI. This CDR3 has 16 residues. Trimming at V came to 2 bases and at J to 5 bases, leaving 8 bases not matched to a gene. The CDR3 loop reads CASSYLPGQGKETQYF. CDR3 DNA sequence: TGTGCCAGCAGTTACCTACCGGGACAGGGGAAGGAGACCCAGTACTTC.

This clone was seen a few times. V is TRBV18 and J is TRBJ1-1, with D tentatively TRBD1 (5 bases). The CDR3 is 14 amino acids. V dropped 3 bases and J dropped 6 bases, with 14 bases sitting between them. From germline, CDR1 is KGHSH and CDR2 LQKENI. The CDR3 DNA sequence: TGTGCCAGCTCACCGGGGGTAGATAGGGCTGAAGCTTTCTTT. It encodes CASSPGVDRAEAFF.

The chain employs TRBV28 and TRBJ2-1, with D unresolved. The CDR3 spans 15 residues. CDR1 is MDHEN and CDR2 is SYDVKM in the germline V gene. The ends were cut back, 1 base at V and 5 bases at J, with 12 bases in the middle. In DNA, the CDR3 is TGTGCCAGCAGTTTATTAATGGGCAAACACAATGAGCAGTTCTTC. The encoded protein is CASSLLMGKHNEQFF.

The chain's CDR3 is CASSHNNRGLTDTQYF. The CDR3 DNA reads TGTGCCAGCAGCCACAACAACAGGGGGCTCACAGATACGCAGTATTTT. The gene calls are TRBV11-2 and TRBJ2-3, with TRBD1 matching 9 bases. The CDR3 has 16 residues. CDR1 SGHAT and CDR2 FQNNGV come from the germline V gene. J was trimmed by 2 bases and V by 5 bases; bases with no gene match: 8.

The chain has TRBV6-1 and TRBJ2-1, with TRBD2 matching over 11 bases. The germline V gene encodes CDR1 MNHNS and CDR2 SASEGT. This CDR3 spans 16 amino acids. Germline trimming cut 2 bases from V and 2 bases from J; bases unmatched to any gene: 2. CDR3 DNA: TGTGCCAGCAGTGAACCTAGCGGGAGGACCTACAATGAGCAGTTCTTC. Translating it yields CASSEPSGRTYNEQFF.

The chain's CDR3 is CASSLEVVELADNTGELFF. The CDR3 DNA reads as TGTGCCAGCAGCTTAGAGGTGGTTGAACTAGCGGATAACACCGGGGAGCTGTTTTTT. This chain links TRBV11-2 with TRBJ2-2; 8 nucleotides match TRBD2. The germline V gene has CDR1 SGHAT and CDR2 FQNNGV. The CDR3 runs to 19 residues. J was trimmed by 2 bases and V by 0 bases; bases with no gene match: 11.

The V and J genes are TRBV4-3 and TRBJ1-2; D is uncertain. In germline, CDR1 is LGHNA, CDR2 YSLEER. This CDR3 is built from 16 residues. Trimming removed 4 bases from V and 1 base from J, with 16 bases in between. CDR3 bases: TGCGCCAGCAGCCCCACCTTTCAAGAACTTAACTATGGCTACACCTTC. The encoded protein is CASSPTFQELNYGYTF.

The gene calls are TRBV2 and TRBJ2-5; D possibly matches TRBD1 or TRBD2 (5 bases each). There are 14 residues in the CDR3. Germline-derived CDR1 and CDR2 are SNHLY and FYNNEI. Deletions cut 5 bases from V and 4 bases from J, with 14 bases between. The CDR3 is CASSLRGFGETQYF. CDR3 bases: TGTGCCAGCAGTCTGAGGGGTTTTGGAGAGACCCAGTACTTC.

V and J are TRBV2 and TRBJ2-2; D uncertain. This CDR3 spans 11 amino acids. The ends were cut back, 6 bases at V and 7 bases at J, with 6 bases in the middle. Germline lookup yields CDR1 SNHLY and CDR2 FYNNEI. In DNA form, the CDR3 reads TGTGCCAGCAGGGGCGTCGGGGAGCTGTTTTTT. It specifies CASRGVGELFF.

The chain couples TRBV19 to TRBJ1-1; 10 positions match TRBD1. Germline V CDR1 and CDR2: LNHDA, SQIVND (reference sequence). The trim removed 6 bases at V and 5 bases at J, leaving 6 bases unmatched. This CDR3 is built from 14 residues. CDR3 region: CASRTGTGVTEAFF. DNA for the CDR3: TGTGCCAGTAGGACCGGGACAGGGGTTACTGAAGCTTTCTTT.

In DNA form, the CDR3 reads TGTGCCAGTAGTATTGGAGGGCTGGGGAACACTGAAGCTTTCTTT. This codes for CASSIGGLGNTEAFF. The chain uses TRBV19 and TRBJ1-1; no definite D call. Germline assignment: CDR1 LNHDA and CDR2 SQIVND (reference sequence). The V gene lost 3 bases and the J gene lost 1 base, with 12 bases spanning the gap. There are 15 residues in the CDR3.

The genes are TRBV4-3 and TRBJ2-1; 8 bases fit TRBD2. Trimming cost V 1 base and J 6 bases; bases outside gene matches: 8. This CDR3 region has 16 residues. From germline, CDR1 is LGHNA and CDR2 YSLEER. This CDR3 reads CASSQVSGGAGNEQFF. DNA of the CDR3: TGCGCCAGCAGCCAAGTCTCGGGGGGGGCTGGCAATGAGCAGTTCTTC.

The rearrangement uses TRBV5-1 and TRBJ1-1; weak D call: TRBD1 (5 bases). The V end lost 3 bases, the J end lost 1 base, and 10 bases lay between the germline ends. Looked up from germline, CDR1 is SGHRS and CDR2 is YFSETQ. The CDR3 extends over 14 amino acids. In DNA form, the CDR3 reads TGCGCCAGCAGCTACGATGGACAGAACACTGAAGCTTTCTTT. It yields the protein CASSYDGQNTEAFF.

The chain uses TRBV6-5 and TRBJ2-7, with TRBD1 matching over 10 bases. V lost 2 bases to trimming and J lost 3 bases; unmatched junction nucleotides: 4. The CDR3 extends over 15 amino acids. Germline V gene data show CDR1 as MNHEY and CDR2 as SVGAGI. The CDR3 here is CASSYPTGGIYEQYF. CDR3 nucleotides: TGTGCCAGCAGTTACCCGACAGGGGGCATCTACGAGCAGTACTTC.

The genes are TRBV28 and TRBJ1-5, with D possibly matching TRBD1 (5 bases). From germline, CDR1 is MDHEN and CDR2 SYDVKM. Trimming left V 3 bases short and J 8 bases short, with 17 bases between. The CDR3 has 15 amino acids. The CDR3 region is CASSFNRGVPEPQHF. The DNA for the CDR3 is TGTGCCAGCAGTTTTAATCGGGGCGTCCCCGAGCCCCAGCATTTT.

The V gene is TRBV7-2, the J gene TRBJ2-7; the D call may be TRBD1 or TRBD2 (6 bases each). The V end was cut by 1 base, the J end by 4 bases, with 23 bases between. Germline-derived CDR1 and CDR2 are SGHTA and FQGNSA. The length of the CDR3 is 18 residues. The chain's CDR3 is CASSLEGGRQLRPYEQYF. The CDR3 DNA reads TGTGCCAGCAGCTTAGAGGGGGGCCGGCAACTGCGCCCTTACGAGCAGTACTTC.

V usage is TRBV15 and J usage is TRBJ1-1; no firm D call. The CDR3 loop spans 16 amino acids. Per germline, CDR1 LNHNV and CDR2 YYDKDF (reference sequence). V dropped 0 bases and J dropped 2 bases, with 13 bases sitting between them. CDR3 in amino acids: CATSRDHGGENTEAFF. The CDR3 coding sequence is TGTGCCACCAGCAGAGATCATGGCGGGGAAAACACTGAAGCTTTCTTT.

The CDR3 DNA sequence: TGTGCCACCAGCCCCGGGGTCGCCGGGGAGCTGTTTTTT. Its translation is CATSPGVAGELFF. V and J are TRBV15 and TRBJ2-2; D might be TRBD2 (5 bases). The CDR3 covers 13 residues. V was shortened by 5 bases and J by 6 bases, with 10 bases between the two germline ends. CDR1 is LNHNV and CDR2 is YYDKDF in the germline V gene (reference sequence).

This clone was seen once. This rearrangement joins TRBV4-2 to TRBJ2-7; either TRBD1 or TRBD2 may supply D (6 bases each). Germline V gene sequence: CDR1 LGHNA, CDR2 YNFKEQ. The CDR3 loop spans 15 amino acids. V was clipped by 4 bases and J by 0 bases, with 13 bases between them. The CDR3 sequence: CASSLGGGNSYEQYF. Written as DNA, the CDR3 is TGTGCCAGCAGCCTGGGGGGCGGAAACTCCTACGAGCAGTACTTC.

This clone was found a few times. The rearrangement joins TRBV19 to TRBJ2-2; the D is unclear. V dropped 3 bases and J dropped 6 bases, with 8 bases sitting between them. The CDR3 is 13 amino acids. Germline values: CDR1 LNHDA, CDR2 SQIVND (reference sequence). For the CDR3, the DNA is TGTGCCAGTAGTATTCCCCCCCCCGGGGAGCTGTTTTTT. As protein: CASSIPPPGELFF.

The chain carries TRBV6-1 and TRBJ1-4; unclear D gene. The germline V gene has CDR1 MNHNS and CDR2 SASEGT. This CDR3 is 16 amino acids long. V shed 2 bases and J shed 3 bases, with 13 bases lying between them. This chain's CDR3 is CASSEKGRHSNEKLFF. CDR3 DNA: TGTGCCAGCAGTGAAAAAGGGAGGCACTCTAATGAAAAACTGTTTTTT.

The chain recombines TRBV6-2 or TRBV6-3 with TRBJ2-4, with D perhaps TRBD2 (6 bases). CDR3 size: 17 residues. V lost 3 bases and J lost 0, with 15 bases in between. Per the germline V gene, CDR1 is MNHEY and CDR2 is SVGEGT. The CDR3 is CASSYDVWGEAKNIQYF. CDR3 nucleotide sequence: TGTGCCAGCAGTTATGACGTCTGGGGGGAAGCCAAAAACATTCAGTACTTC.

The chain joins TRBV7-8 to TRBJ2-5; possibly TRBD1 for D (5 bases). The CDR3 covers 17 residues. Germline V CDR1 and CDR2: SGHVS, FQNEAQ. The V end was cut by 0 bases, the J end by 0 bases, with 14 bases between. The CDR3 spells CASSLAARDSYQETQYF. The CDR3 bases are TGTGCCAGCAGCTTAGCTGCCAGGGATTCGTACCAAGAGACCCAGTACTTC. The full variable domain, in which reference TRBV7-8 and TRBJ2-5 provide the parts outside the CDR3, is GAGVSQSPRYKVAKRGQDVALRCDPISGHVSLFWYQQALGQGPEFLTYFQNEAQLDKSGLPSDRFFAERPEGSVSTLKIQRTQQEDSAVYLCASSLAARDSYQETQYFGPGTRLLVL.

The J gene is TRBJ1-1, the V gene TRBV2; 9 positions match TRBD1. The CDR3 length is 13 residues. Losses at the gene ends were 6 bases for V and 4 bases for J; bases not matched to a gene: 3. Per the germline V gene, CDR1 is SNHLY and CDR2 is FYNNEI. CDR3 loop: CASSLTGGTEAFF. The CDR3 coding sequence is TGTGCCAGCAGCTTGACAGGGGGCACTGAAGCTTTCTTT.